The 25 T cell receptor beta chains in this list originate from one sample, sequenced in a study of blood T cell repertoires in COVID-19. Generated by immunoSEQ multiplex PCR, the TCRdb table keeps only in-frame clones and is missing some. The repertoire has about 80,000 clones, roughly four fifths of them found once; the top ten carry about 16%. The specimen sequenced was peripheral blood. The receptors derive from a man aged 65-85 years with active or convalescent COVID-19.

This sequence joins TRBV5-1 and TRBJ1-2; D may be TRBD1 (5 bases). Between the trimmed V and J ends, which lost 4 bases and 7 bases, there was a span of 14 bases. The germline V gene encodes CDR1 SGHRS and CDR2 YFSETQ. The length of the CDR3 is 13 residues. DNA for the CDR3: TGCGCCAGCAGCCCCACGATCAGGGCTGGCTACACCTTC. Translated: CASSPTIRAGYTF.

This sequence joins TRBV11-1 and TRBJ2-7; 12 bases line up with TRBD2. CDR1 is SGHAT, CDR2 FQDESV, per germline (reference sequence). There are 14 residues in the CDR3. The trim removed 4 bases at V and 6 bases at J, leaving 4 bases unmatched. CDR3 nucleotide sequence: TGTGCCAGCAGCTCCGGACTAGCGGGGAGCGAGCAGTACTTC. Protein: CASSSGLAGSEQYF.

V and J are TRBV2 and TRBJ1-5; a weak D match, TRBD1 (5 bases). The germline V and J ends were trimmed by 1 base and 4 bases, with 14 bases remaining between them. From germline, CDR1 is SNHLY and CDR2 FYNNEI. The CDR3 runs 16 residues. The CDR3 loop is CASSEVAGGLNQPQHF. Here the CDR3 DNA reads TGTGCCAGCAGTGAAGTAGCGGGGGGATTGAATCAGCCCCAGCATTTT. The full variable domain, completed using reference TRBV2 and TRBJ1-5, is EPEVTQTPSHQVTQMGQEVILRCVPISNHLYFYWYRQILGQKVEFLVSFYNNEISEKSEIFDDQFSVERPDGSNFTLKIRSTKLEDSAMYFCASSEVAGGLNQPQHFGDGTRLSIL.

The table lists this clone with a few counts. The CDR3 region has the DNA TGTGCCAGCAGTGAAGCGCGGGGGGCAGGTATGTGGGCTAATCAGCCCCAGCATTTT. Its protein product is CASSEARGAGMWANQPQHF. This chain connects TRBV6-1 to TRBJ1-5, with D tentatively TRBD1 (6 bases). Per germline, CDR1 MNHNS and CDR2 SASEGT. V was shortened by 0 bases and J by 4 bases, with 22 bases between the two germline ends. This CDR3 has 19 residues.

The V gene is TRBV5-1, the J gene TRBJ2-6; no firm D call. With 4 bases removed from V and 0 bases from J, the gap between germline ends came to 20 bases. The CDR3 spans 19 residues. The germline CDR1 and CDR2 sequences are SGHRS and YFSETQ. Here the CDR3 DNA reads TGCGCCAGCAGCATAAAGGAAGTCCAGGTTCACTCTGGGGCCAACGTCCTGACTTTC. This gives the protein CASSIKEVQVHSGANVLTF.

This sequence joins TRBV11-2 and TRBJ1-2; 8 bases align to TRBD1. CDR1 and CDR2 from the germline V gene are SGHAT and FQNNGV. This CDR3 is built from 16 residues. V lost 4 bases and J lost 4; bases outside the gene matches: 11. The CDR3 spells CASSSLRGQGGYGYTF. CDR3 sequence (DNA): TGTGCCAGCAGCTCGCTCAGAGGACAGGGCGGCTATGGCTACACCTTC.

The CDR3 DNA sequence: TGTGCCAGCAGTCACACCGGCAGGTATGAGCAGTTCTTC. Its protein product is CASSHTGRYEQFF. The chain links TRBV6-6 to TRBJ2-1; D is undetermined. The CDR3 consists of 13 residues. Trimming took off 5 bases at V and 8 bases at J, with 13 bases between the two ends. Germline V gives CDR1 MNHNY, CDR2 SVGAGI (reference sequence).

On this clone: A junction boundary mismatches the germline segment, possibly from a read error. CDR3 in amino acids: CASSLATGLETQYF. The CDR3 DNA reads as TGTGCTAGCAGCTTAGCTACGGGGTTGGAGACCCAGTACTTC. The chain couples TRBV7-7 to TRBJ2-5; the D gene is possibly TRBD2 (5 bases). Germline loops: CDR1 SSHAT, CDR2 FNYEAQ (reference sequence). This CDR3 comprises 14 residues.

In nucleotides, the CDR3 is TGTGCCAGCAGTTTACTCCTTCTAGCTAACTATGGCTACACCTTC. Amino acid sequence: CASSLLLLANYGYTF. The chain recombines TRBV28 with TRBJ1-2; D is unresolved. Germline V gene lookup returns CDR1 MDHEN and CDR2 SYDVKM. The CDR3 totals 15 residues. V lost 2 bases and J 0 bases, leaving 10 bases between the germline ends.

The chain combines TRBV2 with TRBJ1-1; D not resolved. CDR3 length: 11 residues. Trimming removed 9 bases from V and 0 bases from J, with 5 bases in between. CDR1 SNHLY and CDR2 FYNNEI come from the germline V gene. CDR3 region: CASQLNTEAFF. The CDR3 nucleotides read TGTGCCAGTCAATTGAACACTGAAGCTTTCTTT.

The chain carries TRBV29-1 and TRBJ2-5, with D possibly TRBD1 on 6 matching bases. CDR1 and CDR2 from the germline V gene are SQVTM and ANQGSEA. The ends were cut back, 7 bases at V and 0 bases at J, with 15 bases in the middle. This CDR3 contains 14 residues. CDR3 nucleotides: TGCAGCGCCCGACGGAACAGGGACCAAGAGACCCAGTACTTC. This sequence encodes CSARRNRDQETQYF.

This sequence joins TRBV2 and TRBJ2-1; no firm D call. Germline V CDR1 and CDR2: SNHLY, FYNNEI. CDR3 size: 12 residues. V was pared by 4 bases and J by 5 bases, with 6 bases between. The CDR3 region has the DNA TGTGCCAGCAGTGTAGACAACAATGAGCAGTTCTTC. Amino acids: CASSVDNNEQFF.

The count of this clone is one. This chain's CDR3 is CASTQGVLYNEQFF. CDR3 DNA: TGTGCCAGCACCCAGGGAGTTCTCTACAATGAGCAGTTCTTC. The gene calls are TRBV3-1 (or the pseudogene TRBV3-2) and TRBJ2-1; the D gene could be TRBD1 or TRBD2 (5 bases each). The CDR3 totals 14 residues. In germline, CDR1 is LGHDT, CDR2 YNNKEL (reference sequence). The V end was cut by 7 bases, the J end by 3 bases, with 13 bases between.

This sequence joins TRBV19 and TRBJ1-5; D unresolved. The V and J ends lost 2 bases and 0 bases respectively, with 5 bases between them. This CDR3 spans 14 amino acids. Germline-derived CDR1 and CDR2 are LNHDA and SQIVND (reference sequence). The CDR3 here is CASSIFHSNQPQHF. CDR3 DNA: TGTGCCAGTAGTATATTCCATAGCAATCAGCCCCAGCATTTT.

CDR3 nucleotides: TGTGCCAGCAGCCCCCATAGCGGGGGACAGAATACGCAGTATTTT. Its translation: CASSPHSGGQNTQYF. This chain joins TRBV28 and TRBJ2-3, with 9 bases fitting TRBD2. V gave up 6 bases and J gave up 7 bases; unmatched junction bases: 11. Germline values: CDR1 MDHEN, CDR2 SYDVKM. This CDR3 comprises 15 residues.

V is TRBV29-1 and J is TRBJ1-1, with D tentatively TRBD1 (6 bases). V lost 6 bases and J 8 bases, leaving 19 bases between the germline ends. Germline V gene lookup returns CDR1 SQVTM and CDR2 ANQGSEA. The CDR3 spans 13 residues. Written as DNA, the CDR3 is TGCAGCGTCAGAGGGGAGGGCAGGGGAGAAGCTTTCTTT. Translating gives CSVRGEGRGEAFF.

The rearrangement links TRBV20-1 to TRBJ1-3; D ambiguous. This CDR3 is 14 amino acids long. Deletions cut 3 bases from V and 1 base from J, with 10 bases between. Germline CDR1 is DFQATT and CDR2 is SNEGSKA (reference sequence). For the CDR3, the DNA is TGCAGTGCTAGTCTGCCAGTTTCTGGAAACACCATATATTTT. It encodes CSASLPVSGNTIYF.

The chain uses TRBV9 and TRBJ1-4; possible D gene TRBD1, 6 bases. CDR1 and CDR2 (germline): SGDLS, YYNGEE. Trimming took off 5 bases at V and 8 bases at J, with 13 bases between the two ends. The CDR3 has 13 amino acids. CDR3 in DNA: TGTGCCAGCAGTTTTGAGGGGGAGGAAAAACTGTTTTTT. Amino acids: CASSFEGEEKLFF.

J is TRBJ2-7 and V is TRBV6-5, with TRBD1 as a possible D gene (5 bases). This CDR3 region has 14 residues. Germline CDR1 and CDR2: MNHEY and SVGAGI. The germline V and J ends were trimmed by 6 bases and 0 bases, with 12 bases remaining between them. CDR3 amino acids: CASRAAGLSYEQYF. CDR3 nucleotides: TGTGCCAGCAGGGCGGCAGGGCTCTCCTACGAGCAGTACTTC.

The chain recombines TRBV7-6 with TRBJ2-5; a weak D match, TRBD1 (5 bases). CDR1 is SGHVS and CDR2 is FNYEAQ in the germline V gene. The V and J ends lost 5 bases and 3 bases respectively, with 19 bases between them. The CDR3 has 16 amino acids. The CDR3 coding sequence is TGTGCCAGCAGCGCCCAACCAAGGACACTAAAAGAGACCCAGTACTTC. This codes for CASSAQPRTLKETQYF.

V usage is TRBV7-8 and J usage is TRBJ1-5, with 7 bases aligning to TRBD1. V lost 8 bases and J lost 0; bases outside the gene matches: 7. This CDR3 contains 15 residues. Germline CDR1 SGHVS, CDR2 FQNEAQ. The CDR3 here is CASRVGTASNQPQHF. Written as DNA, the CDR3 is TGTGCCAGCCGAGTCGGGACAGCTAGCAATCAGCCCCAGCATTTT.

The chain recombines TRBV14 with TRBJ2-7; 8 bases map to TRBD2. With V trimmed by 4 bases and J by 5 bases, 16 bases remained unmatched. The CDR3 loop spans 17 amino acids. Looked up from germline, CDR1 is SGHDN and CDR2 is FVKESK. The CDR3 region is CASSPLRRGGLGNEQYF. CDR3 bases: TGTGCCAGCAGCCCCCTCCGACGGGGGGGTCTGGGGAACGAGCAGTACTTC.

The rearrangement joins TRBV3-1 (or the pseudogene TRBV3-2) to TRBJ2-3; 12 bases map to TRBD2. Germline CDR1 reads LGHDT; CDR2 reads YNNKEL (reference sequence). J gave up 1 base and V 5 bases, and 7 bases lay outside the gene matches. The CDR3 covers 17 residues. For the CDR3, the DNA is TGTGCCAGCAGCTCTCCGACTAGCGGGGGACGCACAGATACGCAGTATTTT. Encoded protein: CASSSPTSGGRTDTQYF.

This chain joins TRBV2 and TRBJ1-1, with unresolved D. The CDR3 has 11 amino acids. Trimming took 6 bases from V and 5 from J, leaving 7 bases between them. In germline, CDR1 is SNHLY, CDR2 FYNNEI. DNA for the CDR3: TGTGCCAGCAGACAGCTTACTGAAGCTTTCTTT. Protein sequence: CASRQLTEAFF.

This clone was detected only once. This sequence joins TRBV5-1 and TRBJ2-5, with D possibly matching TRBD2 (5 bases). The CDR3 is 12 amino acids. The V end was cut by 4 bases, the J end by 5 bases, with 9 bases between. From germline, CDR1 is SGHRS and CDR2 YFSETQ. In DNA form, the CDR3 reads TGCGCCAGCAGCCTAGCTTTGGAGACCCAGTACTTC. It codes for CASSLALETQYF.